The clone carrying this T cell receptor beta chain was detected ten times or more. Its antigen is unknown. Unique molecular identifiers tagged the TCRbeta library. MiXCR was run by TCRdb on the PCR reads, yielding one entry per CDR3 protein. The sample shows over 120,000 distinct CDR3 sequences, more than 8% of them seen only once. This sample is part of a study of T-cell reconstitution after alpha-beta-depleted transplantation in children. Findings of the study overall: Surviving recipient cells, namely T cells and thymic progenitors, were the source of high day-60 TCRbeta diversity in some patients. At around two months after transplant, the alpha-beta T cells were reportedly derived from several hundred expanded clones that came from non-depleted graft cells. T-cell counts and diversity were attributed mostly to newly produced T cells one year after transplant.

Unmatched junction bases numbered 8, after V lost 0 bases and J lost 2 bases. The CDR3 totals 17 residues. Germline-derived CDR1 and CDR2 are LGHNA and YNFKEQ. The sequences come from PBMCs, mostly from graft donor cells, collected 180 days after TCRalphabeta/CD19-depleted stem cell transplant. The chain employs TRBV4-2 and TRBJ2-7; 9 bases match TRBD1. The source of this sequence is a female patient aged 2-9 years who had a stem cell transplant for congenital amegakaryocytic thrombocytopenia, so the T cells may come from the graft donor. The CDR3 region has the DNA TGTGCCAGCAGCCAAGATTGGGGGCGGACAGGGGCCTACGAGCAGTACTTC. Translated: CASSQDWGRTGAYEQYF.